Each of the 15 T cell receptor beta chains below was sequenced from the same sample in a study of blood T cells in healthy people across ages. With a J-beta primer mix and a sample-barcoded 5' primer, a second PCR ran about 6 to 11 cycles. In TCRdb, the 5' RACE reads were re-called with MiXCR into one record per CDR3 protein. The sample shows 1,800,000 or so distinct CDR3 sequences, roughly two fifths of them seen only once. The sequencing input was blood. Receptors were obtained from a human donor in good health.

This clonotype was counted only a few times. V usage is TRBV4-1 and J usage is TRBJ2-7; tentatively, D is TRBD2 (7 bases). This CDR3 spans 17 amino acids. In germline, CDR1 is MGHRA, CDR2 YSYEKL. The germline V and J ends were trimmed by 0 bases and 2 bases, with 17 bases remaining between them. The CDR3 loop is CASSQDGGRGAPYEQYF. The CDR3 DNA reads as TGCGCCAGCAGCCAAGACGGGGGGAGGGGGGCGCCCTACGAGCAGTACTTC.

The chain uses TRBV18 and TRBJ2-7, with 9 positions matching TRBD2. In germline, CDR1 is KGHSH, CDR2 LQKENI. V dropped 3 bases and J dropped 0; count of bases not matched to a gene: 9. The CDR3 loop spans 17 amino acids. The CDR3 nucleotides are TGTGCCAGCTCACCGCGGGAGGGCAGGGGGGCCTCCTACGAGCAGTACTTC. Protein product: CASSPREGRGASYEQYF.

This clonotype was counted only a few times. The chain links TRBV6-1 to TRBJ2-6, with TRBD2 matching over 10 bases. This CDR3 region has 17 residues. Germline V gene lookup returns CDR1 MNHNS and CDR2 SASEGT. V lost 6 bases to trimming and J lost 3 bases; unmatched junction nucleotides: 8. The CDR3 coding sequence is TGTGCCAGCAGGTGGAGTAGCGGGGGGTTTGGGGCCAACGTCCTGACTTTC. Protein product: CASRWSSGGFGANVLTF.

This clonotype was observed a few times. The chain has TRBV5-5 and TRBJ2-3; D gene unclear. Trimming took 5 bases from V and 0 from J, leaving 13 bases between them. The CDR3 is 15 amino acids. CDR1 SGHKS and CDR2 YYEKEE come from the germline V gene (reference sequence). The CDR3 protein is CASSFQTDSTDTQYF. The CDR3 nucleotides read TGTGCCAGCAGTTTTCAAACTGATAGCACAGATACGCAGTATTTT.

V gene TRBV29-1 combines with J gene TRBJ1-1; 11 positions agree with TRBD1. The CDR3 is 15 residues long. The ends lost 2 bases at V and 0 bases at J; junction bases unmatched: 2. Germline CDR1 is SQVTM and CDR2 is ANQGSEA. The CDR3 protein is CSVERDRGLNTEAFF. The CDR3 DNA sequence: TGCAGCGTTGAACGGGACAGGGGGTTGAACACTGAAGCTTTCTTT.

In the case of this clonotype: An end of the junction does not agree with germline; a read error may underlie this. The chain couples TRBV13 to TRBJ2-6, with D perhaps matching TRBD1 (5 bases). The CDR3 has 17 amino acids. CDR1 is PRHDT and CDR2 is FYEKMQ in the germline V gene (reference sequence). In DNA form, the CDR3 reads TGTGCCAGCAGCTTTGGGCACCCCGGGTTTGGGGCCAACGTCCGGACTTTC. Translated, it gives CASSFGHPGFGANVRTF.

This chain joins TRBV7-2 and TRBJ2-4; 7 bases fit TRBD1. Germline V CDR1 and CDR2: SGHTA, FQGNSA. The CDR3 is 16 amino acids. J was trimmed by 1 base and V by 5 bases; bases with no gene match: 8. Here the CDR3 DNA reads TGTGCCAGCAGCCCCCCAGACAGGGTGGCCAAAAACATTCAGTACTTC. Its translation: CASSPPDRVAKNIQYF.

The J gene is TRBJ1-1, the V gene TRBV10-3, with a weak D call TRBD1 (6 bases). CDR3 length: 16 residues. Germline CDR1 and CDR2: ENHRY and SYGVKD. Trimming removed 2 bases from V and 7 bases from J, with 20 bases in between. The CDR3, as DNA: TGTGCCATCAGTGAGCTCCCAGGGGACACTTTCCTTGAAGCTTTCTTT. Amino acids: CAISELPGDTFLEAFF.

The rearrangement joins TRBV9 to TRBJ1-6; perhaps TRBD1 as D (6 bases). V was shortened by 4 bases and J by 6 bases, with 11 bases between the two germline ends. The CDR3 has 14 residues. Germline V gene sequence: CDR1 SGDLS, CDR2 YYNGEE. In DNA form, the CDR3 reads TGTGCCAGCAGCTCAGGGGAGACTAATTCACCCCTCCACTTT. Encoded protein: CASSSGETNSPLHF.

This clonotype has a handful of counts. The chain joins TRBV6-5 to TRBJ1-1; the D gene is possibly TRBD1 (6 bases). From germline, CDR1 is MNHEY and CDR2 SVGAGI. This CDR3 is 16 amino acids long. With 6 bases removed from V and 5 bases from J, the gap between germline ends came to 22 bases. The CDR3 here is CASSRHLQGGTTEAFF. CDR3 DNA sequence: TGTGCCAGCAGCCGCCATCTACAGGGAGGCACTACTGAAGCTTTCTTT.

This clonotype was recorded a few times. The chain combines TRBV7-3 with TRBJ1-2; 10 nucleotides line up with TRBD1. The CDR3 totals 14 residues. Germline-derived CDR1 and CDR2 are SGHTA and FQGTGA. The ends lost 6 bases at V and 7 bases at J; junction bases unmatched: 8. CDR3 sequence (DNA): TGTGCCAGCAGAAGGGACAGGGGAGTAGGTGGCTACACCTTC. Its translation is CASRRDRGVGGYTF.

The chain has TRBV29-1 and TRBJ2-7, with D unresolved. Germline V lookup: CDR1 SQVTM, CDR2 ANQGSEA. The CDR3 is 12 amino acids. Trimming took 4 bases from V and 6 from J, leaving 13 bases between them. DNA for the CDR3: TGCAGCGTTGCTAACCAAGCCACCGAGCAGTACTTC. Amino acid sequence: CSVANQATEQYF.

This chain's CDR3 is CSARDELESGLAKNIQYF. CDR3 DNA: TGCAGTGCTAGAGATGAGTTAGAAAGCGGGCTAGCCAAAAACATTCAGTACTTC. This chain uses TRBV20-1 with TRBJ2-4; maybe TRBD2 (6 bases). Between the trimmed V and J ends, which lost 0 bases and 0 bases, there was a span of 18 bases. The CDR3 extends over 18 amino acids. Germline V CDR1 and CDR2: DFQATT, SNEGSKA (reference sequence).

This chain links TRBV2 with TRBJ1-5; no clear D. Trimming took off 5 bases at V and 4 bases at J, with 12 bases between the two ends. This CDR3 is 14 amino acids long. Germline-derived CDR1 and CDR2 are SNHLY and FYNNEI. CDR3 residues: CASSHPGTNQPQHF. CDR3 nucleotides: TGTGCCAGCAGTCACCCGGGTACTAATCAGCCCCAGCATTTT.

This clonotype has only a few counts. This chain joins TRBV6-5 and TRBJ2-4; a possible D gene is TRBD1 (5 bases). With the DNA end fitting TRBJ2-7 better, the J assignment may be wrong. Per the germline V gene, CDR1 is MNHEY and CDR2 is SVGAGI. The CDR3 contains 13 residues. The CDR3 protein is CASSYGAGYEQYF. In DNA form, the CDR3 reads TGTGCCAGCAGTTACGGGGCAGGCTACGAGCAGTACTTC.